The present TCR beta chain was sequenced within a study of response to subunit inactivated influenza vaccine. Study-level findings and limits: Authors suggested few new T cells are recruited by each seasonal influenza vaccination.

The V gene's germline CDR1 is SEHNR and CDR2 FQNEAQ (reference sequence). Between the trimmed V and J ends, which lost 4 bases and 2 bases, there was a span of 18 bases. CDR3 length: 16 residues. TCRdb recomputed calls from the RT-PCR reads with MiXCR, one row per CDR3 protein. The table shows about 520,000 distinct CDR3 sequences, with 25% occurring only once. Note on this clonotype: Antigen: not known.

This chain links TRBV7-9 with TRBJ2-7; perhaps TRBD2 as D (7 bases). The source was CD4+ T cells sorted from PBMCs, collected about 5 days after vaccination. The TCR originated in a man aged 50 or older who received an inactivated influenza vaccine. The CDR3 spells CASSYRGGLRPYEQYF. The CDR3 DNA reads TGTGCCAGCAGCTATAGGGGGGGCCTAAGACCCTACGAGCAGTACTTC.